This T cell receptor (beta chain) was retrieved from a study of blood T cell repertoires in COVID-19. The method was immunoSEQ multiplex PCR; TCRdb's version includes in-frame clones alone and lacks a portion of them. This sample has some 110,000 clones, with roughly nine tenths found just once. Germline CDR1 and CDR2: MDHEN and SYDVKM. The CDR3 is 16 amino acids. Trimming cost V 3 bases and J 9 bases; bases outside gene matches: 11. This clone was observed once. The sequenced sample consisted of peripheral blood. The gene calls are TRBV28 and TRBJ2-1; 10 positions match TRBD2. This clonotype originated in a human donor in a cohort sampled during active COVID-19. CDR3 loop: CASSFQAGGPSGEQFF. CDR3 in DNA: TGTGCCAGCAGTTTCCAAGCGGGAGGGCCTAGTGGTGAGCAGTTCTTC.